This TCR beta chain was observed in a study of shared clonotypes between healthy human individuals. Study-wide background: Serving as donors were a couple of women and a few men, whose ages spanned 18 to 49.

V lost 3 bases to trimming and J lost 6 bases, with 5 bases between them. The CDR3 is 11 residues long. Germline-derived CDR1 and CDR2 are MDHEN and SYDVKM. TCRdb keeps only in-frame clones here, not all; method: immunoSEQ multiplex PCR. The table includes about 690,000 clones, 80% to 95% detected once. This receptor was taken from a man aged 18 to 35 in good health. Some clones in this sample may be carry-over from other donors' samples. Sequenced: memory CD8+ T cells from PBMCs. Subset reported: CD45RO+ cells pooled with CCR7-negative TemRA cells. J is TRBJ1-1 and V is TRBV28; no firm D call. The CDR3 loop reads CASSFLSEAFF. In nucleotides, the CDR3 is TGTGCCAGCAGTTTTCTCTCTGAAGCTTTCTTT.